This passage covers 15 T cell receptor beta chains from one sample sequenced in a study of control samples from healthy donors and cancer patients. Assay: immunoSEQ multiplex PCR; the TCRdb copy retains only in-frame clones and omits some. The sample has roughly 180,000 clones; 91% are singletons. The sequencing input was blood. The receptors here all came from a woman aged 40 to 49 in good health.

The genes are TRBV15 and TRBJ2-2; 9 bases map to TRBD1. Germline V gene data show CDR1 as LNHNV and CDR2 as YYDKDF (reference sequence). With V trimmed by 8 bases and J by 3 bases, 10 bases remained unmatched. The CDR3 is made up of 16 amino acids. The chain's CDR3 is CATCSRDRVHTGELFF. CDR3 DNA sequence: TGTGCCACCTGTTCTCGGGACAGGGTTCACACCGGGGAGCTGTTTTTT.

The V and J genes are TRBV28 and TRBJ1-2; a weak D match, TRBD1 (5 bases). Per the germline V gene, CDR1 is MDHEN and CDR2 is SYDVKM. With 2 bases removed from V and 4 bases from J, the gap between germline ends came to 8 bases. The CDR3 sequence is 13 residues long. The CDR3 region has the DNA TGTGCCAGCAGTTTAAGGGGTATCTATGGCTACACCTTC. It specifies CASSLRGIYGYTF.

This chain joins TRBV11-3 and TRBJ2-1; D may be TRBD1 or TRBD2 (5 bases each). The germline V and J ends were trimmed by 5 bases and 2 bases, with 19 bases remaining between them. The CDR3 totals 17 residues. Per germline, CDR1 SGHNT and CDR2 YENEEA. CDR3 DNA sequence: TGTGCCAGCAGCCCACTTTCCGACGGGGCACCCTACAATGAGCAGTTCTTC. As protein: CASSPLSDGAPYNEQFF.

V and J are TRBV13 and TRBJ1-1, with a possible D match to TRBD1 (6 bases). V lost 3 bases and J 5 bases, leaving 10 bases between the germline ends. Germline-derived CDR1 and CDR2 are PRHDT and FYEKMQ (reference sequence). The CDR3 length is 13 residues. This CDR3 is CASSFTGSTEAFF. CDR3 in DNA: TGTGCCAGCAGCTTCACAGGGTCAACTGAAGCTTTCTTT.

The chain carries TRBV12-3 or TRBV12-4 and TRBJ2-3, with D tentatively TRBD1 (6 bases). CDR3 length equals 12 residues. V gave up 6 bases and J gave up 7 bases, with 11 bases separating them. The CDR3 sequence is CASSYGQNTQYF. CDR3 DNA sequence: TGTGCCAGCAGCTATGGACAGAATACGCAGTATTTT.

The chain carries TRBV27 and TRBJ2-2; no reliable D call. The CDR3 length is 11 residues. V was cut by 5 bases and J by 7 bases, with 5 bases left in between. Germline V CDR1 and CDR2: MNHEY, SMNVEV (reference sequence). Written as DNA, the CDR3 is TGTGCCAGCAGTAGGTGCGGGGAGCTGTTTTTT. Translation gives CASSRCGELFF.

The chain couples TRBV2 to TRBJ2-5, with TRBD2 matching over 7 bases. This CDR3 is built from 11 residues. Germline V gene data show CDR1 as SNHLY and CDR2 as FYNNEI. The CDR3 DNA follows: TGTGCTGGGGGGGGACAAGAGACCCAGTACTTC. Translation: CAGGGQETQYF.

This chain uses TRBV12-5 with TRBJ1-1, with TRBD1 as a possible D gene (5 bases). V was pared by 4 bases and J by 5 bases, with 11 bases between. The CDR3 has 13 amino acids. Germline assignment: CDR1 LGHNT and CDR2 FRNRAP. The CDR3 DNA reads TGTGCTAGTGGTTCCTGGGGGGGTACTGAAGCTTTCTTT. Encoded protein: CASGSWGGTEAFF. Using reference TRBV12-5 and TRBJ1-1 for the parts outside the CDR3, the full variable domain is DARVTQTPRHKVTEMGQEVTMRCQPILGHNTVFWYRQTMMQGLELLAYFRNRAPLDDSGMPKDRFSAEMPDATLATLKIQPSEPRDSAVYFCASGSWGGTEAFFGQGTRLTVV.

The chain combines TRBV6-5 with TRBJ1-2, with D unclear. There are 11 residues in the CDR3. The V gene lost 8 bases and the J gene lost 7 bases, with 11 bases spanning the gap. Germline V gives CDR1 MNHEY, CDR2 SVGAGI. CDR3 sequence: CASLGAGGYTF. The CDR3 DNA is TGTGCCAGCCTGGGTGCCGGTGGCTACACCTTC.

This chain links TRBV6-6 with TRBJ2-3; D not resolved. V lost 2 bases, J lost 2 bases, and 8 bases lay in between. The CDR3 totals 14 residues. Germline V gives CDR1 MNHNY, CDR2 SVGAGI (reference sequence). The CDR3 region is CASSYRLDTDTQYF. CDR3 nucleotide sequence: TGTGCCAGCAGTTACCGGCTAGACACAGATACGCAGTATTTT.

V and J are TRBV12-3 or TRBV12-4 and TRBJ1-2, with D maybe TRBD1 (5 bases). This CDR3 region has 13 residues. V dropped 7 bases and J dropped 7 bases, with 16 bases sitting between them. The CDR3 DNA reads as TGTGCCAGCACCCAGGGCAGGGCGCTTGGCTACACCTTC. Its protein is CASTQGRALGYTF.

This chain links TRBV6-5 with TRBJ1-6; no clear D. Trimming left V 0 bases short and J 9 bases short, with 12 bases between. This CDR3 contains 15 residues. CDR1 and CDR2 from the germline V gene are MNHEY and SVGAGI. The CDR3 loop reads CASSYSSGSSSPLHF. CDR3 coding DNA: TGTGCCAGCAGTTACTCGTCCGGGAGTAGTTCACCCCTCCACTTT.

The chain combines TRBV10-2 with TRBJ2-3; 8 bases fit TRBD2. The CDR3 totals 20 residues. Unmatched junction bases numbered 20, after V lost 4 bases and J lost 2 bases. The V gene's germline CDR1 is WSHSY and CDR2 SAAADI. The CDR3 DNA reads as TGCGCCAGCAGTGGCCTTTTTGGACTAGCCAAACGCCCGAACACAGATACGCAGTATTTT. It specifies CASSGLFGLAKRPNTDTQYF.

The chain joins TRBV7-9 to TRBJ1-4; D might be TRBD1 (5 bases). The V gene lost 5 bases and the J gene lost 8 bases, with 15 bases spanning the gap. There are 14 residues in the CDR3. Germline CDR1 reads SEHNR; CDR2 reads FQNEAQ (reference sequence). CDR3 sequence: CASSLQGVGEKLFF. DNA of the CDR3: TGTGCCAGCAGCCTTCAAGGGGTTGGCGAAAAACTGTTTTTT.

V gene TRBV9 combines with J gene TRBJ1-6, with D unclear. CDR3 length: 17 residues. Germline V lookup: CDR1 SGDLS, CDR2 YYNGEE. V was trimmed by 4 bases and J by 2 bases, leaving 16 bases between them. CDR3 residues: CASSPEDSRAYNSPLHF. The CDR3 DNA is TGTGCCAGCAGCCCCGAGGATTCGAGAGCCTATAATTCACCCCTCCACTTT.